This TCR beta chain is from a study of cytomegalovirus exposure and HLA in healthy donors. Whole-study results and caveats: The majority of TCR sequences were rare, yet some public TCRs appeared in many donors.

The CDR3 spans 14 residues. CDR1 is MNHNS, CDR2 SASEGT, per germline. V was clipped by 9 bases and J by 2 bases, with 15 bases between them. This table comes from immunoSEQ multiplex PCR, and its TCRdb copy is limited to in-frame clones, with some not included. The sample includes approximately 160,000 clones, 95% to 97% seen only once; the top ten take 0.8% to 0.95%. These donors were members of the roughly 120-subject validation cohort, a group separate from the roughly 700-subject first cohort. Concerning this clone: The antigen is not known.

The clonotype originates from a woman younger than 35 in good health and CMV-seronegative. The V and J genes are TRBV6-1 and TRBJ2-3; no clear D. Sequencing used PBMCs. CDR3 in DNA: TGTGCCAGTCTTCAGGCACTTCTCACAGATACGCAGTATTTT. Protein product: CASLQALLTDTQYF.